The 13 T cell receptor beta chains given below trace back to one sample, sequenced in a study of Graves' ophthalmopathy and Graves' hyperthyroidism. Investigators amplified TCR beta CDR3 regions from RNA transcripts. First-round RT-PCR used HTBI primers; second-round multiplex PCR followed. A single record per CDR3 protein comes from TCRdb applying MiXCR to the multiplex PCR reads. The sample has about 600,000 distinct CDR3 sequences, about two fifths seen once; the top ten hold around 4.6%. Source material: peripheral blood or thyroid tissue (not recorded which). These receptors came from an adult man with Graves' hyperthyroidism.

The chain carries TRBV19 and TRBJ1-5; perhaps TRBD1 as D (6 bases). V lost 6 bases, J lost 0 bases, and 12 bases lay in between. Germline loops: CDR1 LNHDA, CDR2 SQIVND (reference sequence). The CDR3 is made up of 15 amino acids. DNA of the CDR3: TGTGCCAGTAGCTTTCTGGACAGTAGCAATCAGCCCCAGCATTTT. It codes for CASSFLDSSNQPQHF.

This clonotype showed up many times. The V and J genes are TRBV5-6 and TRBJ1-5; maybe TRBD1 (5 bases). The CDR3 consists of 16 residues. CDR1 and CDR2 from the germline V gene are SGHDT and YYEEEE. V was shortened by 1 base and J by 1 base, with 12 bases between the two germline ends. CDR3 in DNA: TGTGCCAGCAGCTTGCAGATGGGGGTGAGCAATCAGCCCCAGCATTTT. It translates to CASSLQMGVSNQPQHF.

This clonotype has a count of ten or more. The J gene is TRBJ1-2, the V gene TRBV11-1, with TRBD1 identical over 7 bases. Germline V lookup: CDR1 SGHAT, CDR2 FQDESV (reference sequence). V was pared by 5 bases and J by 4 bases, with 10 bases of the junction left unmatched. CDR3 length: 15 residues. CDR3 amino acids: CASSPTGQPVYGYTF. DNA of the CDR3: TGTGCCAGCAGCCCAACGGGACAGCCAGTCTATGGCTACACCTTC.

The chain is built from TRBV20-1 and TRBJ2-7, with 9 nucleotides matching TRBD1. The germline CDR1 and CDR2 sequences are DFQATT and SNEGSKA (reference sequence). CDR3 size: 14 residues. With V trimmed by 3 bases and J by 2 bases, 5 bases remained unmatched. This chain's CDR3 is CSASYGTGTYEQYF. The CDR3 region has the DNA TGCAGTGCTAGTTACGGGACAGGGACCTACGAGCAGTACTTC.

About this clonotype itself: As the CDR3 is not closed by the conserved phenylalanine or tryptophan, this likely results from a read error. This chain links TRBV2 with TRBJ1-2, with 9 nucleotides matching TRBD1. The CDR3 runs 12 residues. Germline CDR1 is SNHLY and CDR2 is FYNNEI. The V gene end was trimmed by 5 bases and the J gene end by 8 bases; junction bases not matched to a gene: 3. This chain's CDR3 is CASSSGTGGYTL. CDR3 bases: TGTGCCAGCAGTTCCGGGACAGGGGGCTACACCCTC.

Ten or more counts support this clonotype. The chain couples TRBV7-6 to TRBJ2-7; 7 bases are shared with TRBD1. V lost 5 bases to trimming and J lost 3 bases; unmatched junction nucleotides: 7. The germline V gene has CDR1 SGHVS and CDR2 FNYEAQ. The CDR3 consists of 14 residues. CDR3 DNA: TGTGCCAGCAGCCCGACAGGGCGGATCTACGAGCAGTACTTC. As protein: CASSPTGRIYEQYF. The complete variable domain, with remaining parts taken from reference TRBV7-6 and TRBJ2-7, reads GAGVSQSPRYKVTKRGQDVALRCDPISGHVSLYWYRQALGQGPEFLTYFNYEAQQDKSGLPNDRFSAERPEGSISTLTIQRTEQRDSAMYRCASSPTGRIYEQYFGPGTRLTVT.

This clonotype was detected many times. CDR3 region: CATRATGMNTEAFF. CDR3 DNA sequence: TGTGCCACCAGGGCGACAGGAATGAACACTGAAGCTTTCTTT. V gene TRBV24-1 combines with J gene TRBJ1-1, with D possibly being TRBD1 (6 bases). Germline-derived CDR1 and CDR2 are KGHDR and SFDVKD. The CDR3 sequence is 14 residues long. The V end was cut by 7 bases, the J end by 0 bases, with 11 bases between.

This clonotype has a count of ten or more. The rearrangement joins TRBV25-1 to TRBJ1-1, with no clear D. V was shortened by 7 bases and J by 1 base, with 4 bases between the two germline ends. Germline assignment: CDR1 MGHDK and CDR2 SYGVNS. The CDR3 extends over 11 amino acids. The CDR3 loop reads CASTGNTEAFF. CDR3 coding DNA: TGTGCCAGCACGGGGAACACTGAAGCTTTCTTT.

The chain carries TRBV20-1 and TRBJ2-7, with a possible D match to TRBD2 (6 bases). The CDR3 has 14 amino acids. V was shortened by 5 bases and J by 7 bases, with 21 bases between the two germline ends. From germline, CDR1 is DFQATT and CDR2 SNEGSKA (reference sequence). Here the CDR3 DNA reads TGCAGTGCTGCTAGCGAAGCTAACTACAATGAGCAGTACTTC. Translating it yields CSAASEANYNEQYF.

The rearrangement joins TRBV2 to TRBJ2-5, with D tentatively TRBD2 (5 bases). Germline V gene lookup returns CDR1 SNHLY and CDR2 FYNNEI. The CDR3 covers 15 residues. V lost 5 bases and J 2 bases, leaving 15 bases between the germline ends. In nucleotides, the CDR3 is TGTGCCAGCAGTACCCGCCAAAGAGGGCAAGAGACCCAGTACTTC. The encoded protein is CASSTRQRGQETQYF.

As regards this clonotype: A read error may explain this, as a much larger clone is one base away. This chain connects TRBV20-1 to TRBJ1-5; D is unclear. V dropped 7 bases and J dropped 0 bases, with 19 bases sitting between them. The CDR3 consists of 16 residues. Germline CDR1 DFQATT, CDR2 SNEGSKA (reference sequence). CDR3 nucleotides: TGCAGTGTCCTCCTCCCGCGGGGTAATAGCAATCAGCCCCAGCATTTT. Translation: CSVLLPRGNSNQPQHF.

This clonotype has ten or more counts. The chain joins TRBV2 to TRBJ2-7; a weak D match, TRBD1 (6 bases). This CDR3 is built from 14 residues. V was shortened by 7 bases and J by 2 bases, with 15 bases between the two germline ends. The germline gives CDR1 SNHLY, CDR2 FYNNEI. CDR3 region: CASIGQGKAYEQYF. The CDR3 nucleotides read TGTGCCAGCATAGGGCAGGGGAAGGCCTACGAGCAGTACTTC.

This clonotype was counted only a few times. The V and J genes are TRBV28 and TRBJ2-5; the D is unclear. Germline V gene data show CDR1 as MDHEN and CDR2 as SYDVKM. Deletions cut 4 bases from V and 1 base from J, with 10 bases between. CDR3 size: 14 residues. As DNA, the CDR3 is TGTGCCAGCAGTTATAGTAGGATCCAAGAGACCCAGTACTTC. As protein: CASSYSRIQETQYF. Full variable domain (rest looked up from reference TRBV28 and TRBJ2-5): DVKVTQSSRYLVKRTGEKVFLECVQDMDHENMFWYRQDPGLGLRLIYFSYDVKMKEKGDIPEGYSVSREKKERFSLILESASTNQTSMYLCASSYSRIQETQYFGPGTRLLVL.